What follows describes a single T cell receptor (beta chain). The antigen remains unidentified. This entry belongs to a study of cytomegalovirus exposure and HLA in healthy donors. Study information: Within the Caucasian-associated ancestry cluster were around four fifths of the 350 to 400 genotyped donors.

60 Vbeta and 13 Jbeta primers were used in PCR. Clones were sequenced by immunoSEQ multiplex PCR, and TCRdb holds only the in-frame ones, with some missing. Of approximately 160,000 clones detected, about 80% appear once; the ten largest clones hold 1%. There are 16 residues in the CDR3. Germline CDR1 and CDR2: SGHRS and YFSETQ. V gave up 0 bases and J gave up 5 bases, with 17 bases separating them. Regarding the study as a whole: Reported performance of the classifier showed diagnosis of cytomegalovirus status with high specificity and sensitivity.

The donors were healthy bone marrow donors. The chain links TRBV5-1 to TRBJ2-5; tentative D call: TRBD2 (7 bases). What was sequenced was PBMCs. The TCR originated in a woman in her forties or fifties in good health and CMV-seropositive. CDR3 residues: CASSLGVVGGPETQYF. CDR3 nucleotide sequence: TGCGCCAGCAGCTTGGGGGTCGTGGGGGGGCCCGAGACCCAGTACTTC.